This TCR beta chain was sequenced in a study of identical twins. Study-level results: Abundant beta clonotypes from cord blood had fewer insertions, unlike memory repertoires, which showed none. Where out-of-frame alpha sequences were twin-shared, they showed excess low generation probability. Analyses based on zero insertions could be partly confounded by invariant MAIT and iNKT cells.

The CDR3 has 13 amino acids. The V gene's germline CDR1 is SEHNR and CDR2 FQNEAQ (reference sequence). Losses at the gene ends were 4 bases for V and 8 bases for J; bases not matched to a gene: 7. This clonotype came up many times. The antigen remains unidentified. Donors uniformly comprised healthy Caucasians. TCRdb re-called the 5' RACE reads with MiXCR, one entry per CDR3 protein. The sample holds roughly 260,000 distinct CDR3 sequences, roughly an eighth seen once. The gene calls are TRBV7-9 and TRBJ1-2; TRBD1 agrees at 7 bases. The clonotype originates from a woman aged 18-29 years in good health. Material: memory (CD45RO+) T cells sorted from blood. The CDR3 DNA is TGTGCCAGCAGCTCCGACAGGGTAGAGGGCTACACCTTC. Translating it yields CASSSDRVEGYTF.